These 19 T cell receptor beta chains share one sample of origin, sequenced in a study of CD8+ T cells in alopecia areata (dated by TCRdb to about 2018). The method was the immunoSEQ multiplex PCR assay. For TCR sequencing, RNA was extracted from every sample and reverse transcribed into cDNA to serve as template. As stored in TCRdb, this immuneACCESS dataset retains in-frame rearrangements with V and J assigned. A fraction of the clones does not appear; measured against another copy, unresolved V genes explain less than half of the discrepancy, and the remainder lacks a known reason. The sample records around 100,000 clones, 85% to 90% of which are singletons. Roughly 11% of the sample is in the top ten clones. The treatment or condition label of this sample denotes: oral pan-JAK inhibitor, 5-10 mg twice daily. The source material was CD8+ T cells sorted from blood, sampled between weeks 30 and 35, from a patient treated with tofacitinib. The receptors originated from a human donor with alopecia areata.

This clone turned up a few times. The J gene is TRBJ2-2, the V gene TRBV5-1; D is ambiguous. V lost 1 base, J lost 9 bases, and 4 bases lay in between. From germline, CDR1 is SGHRS and CDR2 YFSETQ. CDR3 length: 11 amino acids. CDR3 region: CASSLSRELFF. In DNA, the CDR3 is TGCGCCAGCAGCTTGTCCAGGGAGCTGTTTTTT. The whole variable domain, filled in from reference TRBV5-1 and TRBJ2-2, reads KAGVTQTPRYLIKTRGQQVTLSCSPISGHRSVSWYQQTPGQGLQFLFEYFSETQRNKGNFPGRFSGRQFSNSRSEMNVSTLELGDSALYLCASSLSRELFFGEGSRLTVL.

The genes are TRBV29-1 and TRBJ2-3, with D possibly being TRBD2 (6 bases). CDR1 is SQVTM, CDR2 ANQGSEA, per germline. V lost 4 bases, J lost 1 base, and 12 bases lay in between. The CDR3 runs 14 residues. The CDR3 nucleotides are TGCAGCGTTGCCGGGACTCACCGCACAGATACGCAGTATTTT. It codes for CSVAGTHRTDTQYF.

The genes are TRBV29-1 and TRBJ2-5, with D possibly being TRBD1 or TRBD2 (6 bases each). This CDR3 comprises 12 residues. Trimming left V 3 bases short and J 5 bases short, with 10 bases between. CDR1 is SQVTM, CDR2 ANQGSEA, per germline. In nucleotides, the CDR3 is TGCAGCGTTGAGGGGGGCCCCGAGACCCAGTACTTC. This gives the protein CSVEGGPETQYF.

The CDR3 sequence is CASSVPSGGAPGTGELFF. The DNA for the CDR3 is TGTGCCAGCAGCGTCCCGAGCGGGGGGGCCCCGGGCACCGGGGAGCTGTTTTTT. V gene TRBV9 combines with J gene TRBJ2-2, with 10 bases identical to TRBD2. Germline loops: CDR1 SGDLS, CDR2 YYNGEE. The CDR3 runs to 18 residues. After removal of 2 bases from V and 4 bases from J, the junction contained 11 bases not matched to a gene. Full variable domain (rest looked up from reference TRBV9 and TRBJ2-2): DSGVTQTPKHLITATGQRVTLRCSPRSGDLSVYWYQQSLDQGLQFLIQYYNGEERAKGNILERFSAQQFPDLHSELNLSSLELGDSALYFCASSVPSGGAPGTGELFFGEGSRLTVL.

V gene TRBV25-1 combines with J gene TRBJ2-7, with TRBD1 matching over 8 bases. V lost 10 bases, J lost 0 bases, and 14 bases stayed unmatched. The germline CDR1 and CDR2 sequences are MGHDK and SYGVNS. The CDR3 runs to 16 residues. CDR3 residues: CATLGEQGVGSYEQYF. The DNA of the CDR3 is TGTGCCACCCTTGGGGAACAGGGGGTAGGCTCCTACGAGCAGTACTTC.

This clone was detected once. This chain joins TRBV6-1 and TRBJ2-2; 9 positions agree with TRBD2. There are 15 residues in the CDR3. Per germline, CDR1 MNHNS and CDR2 SASEGT. J lost 7 bases, V lost 1 base, and 4 bases had no gene match. The CDR3 nucleotides are TGTGCCAGCAGTGAAGGACTAGCGGTCTACGGGGAGCTGTTTTTT. It encodes CASSEGLAVYGELFF.

The genes are TRBV27 and TRBJ2-1; the D gene could be TRBD1 or TRBD2 (6 bases each). Trimming shortened V by 5 bases and J by 4 bases, and 18 bases separated the two germline ends. Germline CDR1 MNHEY, CDR2 SMNVEV (reference sequence). The CDR3 spans 16 residues. CDR3 sequence reads: CASSEVGGLGYNEQFF. CDR3 nucleotide sequence: TGTGCCAGCAGTGAAGTGGGGGGCCTCGGTTACAATGAGCAGTTCTTC.

Only one count was recorded for this clone. Germline is not matched at one junction end, which may reflect a read error. J is TRBJ2-1 and V is TRBV29-1, with 12 bases that match TRBD2. The CDR3 covers 17 residues. Germline assignment: CDR1 SQVTM and CDR2 ANQGSEA. CDR3 in amino acids: CSVEGLAGLSSYNEQFF. The CDR3 DNA reads TGCAGCGTCGAAGGACTAGCGGGATTAAGCTCCTACAATGAGCAGTTCTTC.

This clone appeared a few times. The same CDR3 arises from other DNA sequences in this sample as well. This rearrangement joins TRBV29-1 to TRBJ2-2; D is unresolved. Germline assignment: CDR1 SQVTM and CDR2 ANQGSEA. The ends were cut back, 4 bases at V and 2 bases at J, with 8 bases in the middle. The CDR3 has 13 amino acids. The CDR3 DNA follows: TGCAGCGTTGTCTGGGGAAACACCGGGGAGCTGTTTTTT. It yields the protein CSVVWGNTGELFF.

V gene TRBV11-2 combines with J gene TRBJ2-7, with D uncertain. The CDR3 length is 15 residues. Looked up from germline, CDR1 is SGHAT and CDR2 is FQNNGV. V was cut by 1 base and J by 2 bases, with 12 bases left in between. CDR3 protein: CASSLGGALPYEQYF. CDR3 coding DNA: TGTGCCAGCAGCTTAGGCGGCGCCCTCCCCTACGAGCAGTACTTC.

The CDR3 reads CASNDRKQFF. The CDR3 DNA is TGTGCCAGCAACGACAGGAAGCAGTTCTTC. V gene TRBV6-1 combines with J gene TRBJ2-1; TRBD1 is a possible D gene (6 bases). Per the germline V gene, CDR1 is MNHNS and CDR2 is SASEGT. Trimming removed 7 bases from V and 11 bases from J, with 9 bases in between. The CDR3 extends over 10 amino acids.

This clone has more than one count but fewer than ten. The rearrangement links TRBV6-5 to TRBJ2-3; D remains unclear. The CDR3 contains 11 residues. In germline, CDR1 is MNHEY, CDR2 SVGAGI. V dropped 4 bases and J dropped 5 bases, with 4 bases sitting between them. The CDR3 here is CASSSGDTQYF. DNA for the CDR3: TGTGCCAGCAGTTCCGGAGATACGCAGTATTTT.

The rearrangement uses TRBV19 and TRBJ2-3; the D is unclear. CDR1 LNHDA and CDR2 SQIVND come from the germline V gene (reference sequence). This CDR3 is built from 13 residues. V shed 9 bases and J shed 1 base, with 11 bases lying between them. CDR3 region: CASSLLRTDTQYF. DNA for the CDR3: TGTGCCAGCTCCCTACTCCGCACAGATACGCAGTATTTT.

The chain recombines TRBV15 with TRBJ2-1, with D tentatively TRBD1 (6 bases). V gave up 5 bases and J gave up 2 bases, with 13 bases separating them. This CDR3 is built from 15 residues. Germline V gives CDR1 LNHNV, CDR2 YYDKDF (reference sequence). CDR3 protein: CATSGSRQAYNEQFF. As DNA, the CDR3 is TGTGCCACCAGCGGCTCCCGACAGGCCTACAATGAGCAGTTCTTC.

V usage is TRBV7-9 and J usage is TRBJ2-3; 7 nucleotides align to TRBD1. The junction had 14 bases not matched to a gene; V was cut back by 3 bases and J by 2 bases. There are 18 residues in the CDR3. Germline loops: CDR1 SEHNR, CDR2 FQNEAQ (reference sequence). CDR3 nucleotide sequence: TGTGCCAGCAGCTTTCCCCTCGACGGGACAGACAACACAGATACGCAGTATTTT. Its translation is CASSFPLDGTDNTDTQYF.

V is TRBV7-9 and J is TRBJ2-1; D may be TRBD1 (5 bases). V lost 5 bases and J lost 12, with 17 bases in between. CDR1 is SEHNR, CDR2 FQNEAQ, per germline (reference sequence). The CDR3 length is 13 residues. CDR3 nucleotide sequence: TGTGCCAGCAGCATTAATCAGGGTTTCGGGCAGTTCTTC. It translates to CASSINQGFGQFF.

The V and J genes are TRBV6-5 and TRBJ1-4, with D maybe TRBD1 (6 bases). There are 15 residues in the CDR3. V was pared by 4 bases and J by 8 bases, with 17 bases between. Germline CDR1 reads MNHEY; CDR2 reads SVGAGI. The CDR3 bases are TGTGCCAGCAGTTTATTGGGGGCGTCCCTCGAAAAACTGTTTTTT. It translates to CASSLLGASLEKLFF.

This sequence joins TRBV30 and TRBJ2-7; D unresolved. Trimming left V 0 bases short and J 2 bases short, with 5 bases between. This CDR3 is 12 amino acids long. Germline V gene lookup returns CDR1 GTSNPN and CDR2 SVGIG (reference sequence). For the CDR3, the DNA is TGTGCCTGGAGTGTAAGTACCTACGAGCAGTACTTC. Residues: CAWSVSTYEQYF.

The V gene is TRBV15, the J gene TRBJ1-5, with D maybe TRBD1 (5 bases). The CDR3 sequence is 15 residues long. In germline, CDR1 is LNHNV, CDR2 YYDKDF (reference sequence). Trimming took 0 bases from V and 7 from J, leaving 13 bases between them. CDR3 nucleotide sequence: TGTGCCACCAGCAGAGATCCGGGGACGGGGCAGCCCCAGCATTTT. This translates into CATSRDPGTGQPQHF.